Presented here are 6 T cell receptor beta chains from one specimen sequenced in a study of T cells in Graves' hyperthyroidism and ophthalmopathy. TCR beta CDR3 regions were amplified from RNA. First-round RT-PCR targeting the TCR CDR3 was performed with the HTBI primer set. MiXCR was run by TCRdb on the multiplex PCR reads, yielding one entry per CDR3 protein. This table holds approximately 300,000 distinct CDR3 sequences, over 15% found once. Sequencing was carried out using blood. Receptors originate from a woman aged 60-75 years with Graves' ophthalmopathy.

This clonotype was counted many times. This chain uses TRBV20-1 with TRBJ1-5; TRBD1 agrees at 9 bases. The CDR3 sequence is 14 residues long. Germline loops: CDR1 DFQATT, CDR2 SNEGSKA (reference sequence). Trimming took 2 bases from V and 8 from J; bases not matched to a gene: 7. The DNA for the CDR3 is TGCAGTGCTAGAAGGGGGACAGGGAAGGAGCCCCAGCATTTT. It encodes CSARRGTGKEPQHF.

This chain links TRBV2 with TRBJ1-4; 7 nucleotides line up with TRBD1. Per germline, CDR1 SNHLY and CDR2 FYNNEI. V lost 8 bases to trimming and J lost 7 bases; unmatched junction nucleotides: 10. The CDR3 is 14 residues long. CDR3 sequence: CASSRRDRSEKLFF. CDR3 bases: TGTGCCAGCTCGCGCCGGGACAGAAGTGAAAAACTGTTTTTT.

The sample holds a few counts of this clonotype. The rearrangement links TRBV28 to TRBJ1-3; D gene uncertain. The germline V gene encodes CDR1 MDHEN and CDR2 SYDVKM. V was shortened by 1 base and J by 2 bases, with 12 bases between the two germline ends. This CDR3 is built from 16 residues. The CDR3 DNA reads TGTGCCAGCAGTTTATTTAAGGAAGTCCCTGGAAACACCATATATTTT. Amino acids: CASSLFKEVPGNTIYF.

The chain links TRBV24-1 to TRBJ2-1; 7 bases agree with TRBD1. This CDR3 has 15 amino acids. The V and J ends lost 4 bases and 5 bases, in that order; junction bases with no gene match: 7. Per the germline V gene, CDR1 is KGHDR and CDR2 is SFDVKD. The CDR3 sequence: CATSDKGQTNNEQFF. Here the CDR3 DNA reads TGTGCCACCAGTGACAAGGGACAGACAAACAATGAGCAGTTCTTC.

This clonotype was counted many times. V is TRBV12-3 or TRBV12-4 and J is TRBJ2-7; TRBD1 is a possible D gene (6 bases). The CDR3 runs to 13 residues. Trimming stripped 8 bases from V and 1 base from J, with 12 bases between. The CDR3 is CASSPGVSYEQYF. DNA for the CDR3: TGTGCCAGCTCGCCAGGGGTTTCCTACGAGCAGTACTTC.

This clonotype was observed a handful of times. The chain uses TRBV4-3 and TRBJ2-3; D is tentatively TRBD1 or TRBD2 (5 bases each). Germline V lookup: CDR1 LGHNA, CDR2 YSLEER. Trimming left V 4 bases short and J 2 bases short, with 16 bases between. This CDR3 region has 16 residues. The CDR3 reads CASSRSGLGATDTQYF. CDR3 bases: TGCGCCAGCAGCCGGAGTGGACTCGGGGCCACAGATACGCAGTATTTT.